This note documents a single T cell receptor beta chain sequence. Its target is not known. These data belong to a study of shared clonotypes between healthy human individuals. Whole-study context: The plates for each donor numbered three CD4 naive, three CD4 memory, two CD8 naive and one CD8 memory. The study's findings and limits: Genetic and exposure-history diversity was limited by the small donor number.

V gave up 2 bases and J gave up 8 bases; unmatched junction bases: 10. CDR1 SGHAT and CDR2 FQDESV come from the germline V gene (reference sequence). This CDR3 is built from 16 residues. The sorted-subset replicate PCRs were given 200 ng DNA, which is 25,000 to 35,000 T cell genomes. Generated by immunoSEQ multiplex PCR, the TCRdb table keeps only in-frame clones and is missing some. Of roughly 2.2 million clones in the sample, 85% to 95% were seen once. The sequencing input was naive CD4+ T cells from PBMCs. The subset here: CD45RA+ positively selected. The rearrangement uses TRBV11-1 and TRBJ2-3; TRBD2 agrees at 10 bases. The source is a man aged 18 to 29 in good health. Some clones in this sample may be carry-over from other donors' samples. In DNA, the CDR3 is TGTGCCAGCAGCTTATTAGGTAGCGGGAGGCAAGGTACGCAGTATTTT. Protein sequence: CASSLLGSGRQGTQYF.